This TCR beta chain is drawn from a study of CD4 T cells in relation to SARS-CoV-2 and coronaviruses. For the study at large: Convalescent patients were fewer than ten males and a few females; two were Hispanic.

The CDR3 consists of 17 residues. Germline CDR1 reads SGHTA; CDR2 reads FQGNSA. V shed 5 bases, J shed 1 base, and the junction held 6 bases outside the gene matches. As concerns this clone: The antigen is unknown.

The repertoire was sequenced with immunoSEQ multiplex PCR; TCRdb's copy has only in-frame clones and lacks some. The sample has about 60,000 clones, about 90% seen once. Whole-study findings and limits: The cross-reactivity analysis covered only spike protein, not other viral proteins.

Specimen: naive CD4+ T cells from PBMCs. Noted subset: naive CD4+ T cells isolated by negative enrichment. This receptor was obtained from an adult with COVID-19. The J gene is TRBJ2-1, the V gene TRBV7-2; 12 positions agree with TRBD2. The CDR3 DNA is TGTGCCAGCAGCCTGTCTAGCGGGAGGGCTTCCTACAATGAGCAGTTCTTC. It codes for CASSLSSGRASYNEQFF.